This T cell receptor (beta chain) was observed in a study of graft-versus-host responses after intestinal transplantation. Whole-study context: Recipients were all induced with anti-thymocyte globulin, then given tacrolimus and steroids for around three years.

Study-level results: Early post-transplant HvG declines were associated with peak circulating GvH clone levels. Graft-versus-host to host-versus-graft clonal ratios in allografts were high in patients with graft-donor T cell macrochimerism. Among recipient marrow samples, GvH clones were found; some appeared first in ileum or blood.

Termini included, the CDR3 measures 8 amino acids. CDR1 and CDR2 from the germline V gene are MNHEY and SVGAGI. On this clone itself: Its specificity is unknown. The CDR3 carries no conserved terminal phenylalanine or tryptophan, so it likely arises from a read error. Because the CDR3's place on the DNA is in doubt, the DNA is left out and the CDR3 is given as listed by TCRdb.

Sequenced by immunoSEQ multiplex PCR; TCRdb stores in-frame clones only, minus some. The sample yields about 9,500 clones, 85% to 90% seen once. This specimen consisted of PBMCs, obtained just under 250 days after intestinal transplant. The receptor was derived from a human patient who received an intestinal transplant, so some T cells may come from the graft donor. The J gene is TRBJ1-1, the V gene TRBV6-5; TRBD1, the table's D call, was not compared with the DNA. This chain's CDR3 is CASSHREL.